This T cell receptor (beta chain) was found in a study of shared clonotypes between healthy human individuals. The study's findings and limits: Deeper or shallower sequencing was expected to change how clonotypes are shared among donors.

Each subset's genomic DNA was shared equally among a number of immunoSEQ plates. Assay: immunoSEQ multiplex PCR; the TCRdb copy retains only in-frame clones and omits some. The table shows around 600,000 clones, with less than 98% occurring only once. V was pared by 6 bases and J by 5 bases, with 11 bases between. The CDR3 totals 11 residues. CDR1 and CDR2 (germline): SQVTM, ANQGSEA. In its sample, this clone was seen once. What it binds is unknown. The clonotype was recovered from a woman aged 25 to 45 in good health. The sequencing sample was made of naive CD4+ T cells sorted from blood. The subset: CD45RA+ positively selected. This chain uses TRBV29-1 with TRBJ2-7; TRBD1 or TRBD2 may be the D gene (6 bases each). CDR3 sequence (DNA): TGCAGCGTGGGGGGCCGTGACGAGCAGTACTTC. It encodes CSVGGRDEQYF.